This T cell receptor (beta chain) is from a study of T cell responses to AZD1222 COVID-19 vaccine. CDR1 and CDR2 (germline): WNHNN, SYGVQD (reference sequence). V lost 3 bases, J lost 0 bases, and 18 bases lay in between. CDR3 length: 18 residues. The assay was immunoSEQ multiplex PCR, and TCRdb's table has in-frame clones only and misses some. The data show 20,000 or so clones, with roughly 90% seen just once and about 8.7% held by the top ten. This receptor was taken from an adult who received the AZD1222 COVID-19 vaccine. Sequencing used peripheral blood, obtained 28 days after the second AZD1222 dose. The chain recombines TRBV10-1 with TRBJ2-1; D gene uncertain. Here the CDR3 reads CASSDRAPAISSYNEQFF. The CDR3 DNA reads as TGCGCCAGCAGTGACCGGGCCCCAGCGATAAGCTCCTACAATGAGCAGTTCTTC.